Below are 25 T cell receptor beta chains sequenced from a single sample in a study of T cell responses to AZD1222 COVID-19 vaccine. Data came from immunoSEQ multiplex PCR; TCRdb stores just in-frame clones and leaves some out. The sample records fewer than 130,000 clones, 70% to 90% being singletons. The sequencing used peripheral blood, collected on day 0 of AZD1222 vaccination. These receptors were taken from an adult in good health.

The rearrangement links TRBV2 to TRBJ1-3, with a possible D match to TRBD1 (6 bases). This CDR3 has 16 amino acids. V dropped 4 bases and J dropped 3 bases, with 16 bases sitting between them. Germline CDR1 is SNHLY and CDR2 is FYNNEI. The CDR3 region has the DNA TGTGCCAGCAGTGTCCTGGGGGCAGGGCTTGGAAACACCATATATTTT. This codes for CASSVLGAGLGNTIYF.

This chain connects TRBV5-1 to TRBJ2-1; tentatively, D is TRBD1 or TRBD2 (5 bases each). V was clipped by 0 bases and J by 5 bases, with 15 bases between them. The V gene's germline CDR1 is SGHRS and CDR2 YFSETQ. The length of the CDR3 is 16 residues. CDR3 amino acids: CASSLGGSRRHNEQFF. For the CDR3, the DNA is TGCGCCAGCAGCTTGGGGGGGTCCAGGCGGCACAATGAGCAGTTCTTC.

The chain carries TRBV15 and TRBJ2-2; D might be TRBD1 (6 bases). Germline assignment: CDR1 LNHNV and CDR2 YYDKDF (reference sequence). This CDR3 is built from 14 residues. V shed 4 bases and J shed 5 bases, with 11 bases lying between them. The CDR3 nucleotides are TGTGCCACCAGCATAGCAGGGGCAACCGGGGAGCTGTTTTTT. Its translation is CATSIAGATGELFF.

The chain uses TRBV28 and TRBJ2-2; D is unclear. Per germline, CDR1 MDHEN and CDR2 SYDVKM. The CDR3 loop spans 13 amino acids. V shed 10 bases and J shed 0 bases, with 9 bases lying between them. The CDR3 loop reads CATRAANTGELFF. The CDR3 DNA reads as TGTGCCACCCGGGCGGCGAACACCGGGGAGCTGTTTTTT.

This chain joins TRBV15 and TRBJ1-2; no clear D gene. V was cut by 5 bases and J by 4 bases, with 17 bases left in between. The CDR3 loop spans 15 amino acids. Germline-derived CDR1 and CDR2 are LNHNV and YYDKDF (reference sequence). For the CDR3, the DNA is TGTGCCACCAGCTTCCTAGTTGGGATCTCCTATGGCTACACCTTC. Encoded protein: CATSFLVGISYGYTF.

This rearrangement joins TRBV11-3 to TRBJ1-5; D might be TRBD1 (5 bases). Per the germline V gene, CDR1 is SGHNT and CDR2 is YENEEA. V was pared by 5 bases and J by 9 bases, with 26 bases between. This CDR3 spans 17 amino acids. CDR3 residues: CASSVLPGPFLPAPQHF. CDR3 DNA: TGTGCCAGCAGCGTACTACCGGGACCCTTTCTCCCGGCGCCCCAGCATTTT.

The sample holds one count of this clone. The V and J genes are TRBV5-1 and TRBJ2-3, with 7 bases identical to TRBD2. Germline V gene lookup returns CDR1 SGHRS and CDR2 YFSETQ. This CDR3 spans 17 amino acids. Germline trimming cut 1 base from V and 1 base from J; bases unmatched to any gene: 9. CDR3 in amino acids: CASSLPPGGSRTDTQYF. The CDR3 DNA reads TGCGCCAGCAGCTTGCCCCCGGGGGGTAGCCGCACAGATACGCAGTATTTT.

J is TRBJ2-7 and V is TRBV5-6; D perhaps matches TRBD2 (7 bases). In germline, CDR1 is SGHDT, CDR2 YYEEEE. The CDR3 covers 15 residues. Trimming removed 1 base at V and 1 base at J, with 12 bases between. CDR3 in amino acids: CASSLRGGGSYEQYF. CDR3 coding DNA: TGTGCCAGCAGCTTGAGGGGGGGCGGGTCCTACGAGCAGTACTTC.

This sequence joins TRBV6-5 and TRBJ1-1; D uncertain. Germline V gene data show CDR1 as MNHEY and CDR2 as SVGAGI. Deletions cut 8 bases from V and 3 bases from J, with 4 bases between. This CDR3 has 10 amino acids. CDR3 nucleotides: TGTGCCAGCTCAGACACTGAAGCTTTCTTT. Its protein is CASSDTEAFF.

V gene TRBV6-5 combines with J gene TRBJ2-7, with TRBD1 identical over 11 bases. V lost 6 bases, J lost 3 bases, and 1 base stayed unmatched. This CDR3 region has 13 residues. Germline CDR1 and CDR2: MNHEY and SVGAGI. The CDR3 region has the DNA TGTGCCAGCAGGGACAGGGGGCGCTACGAGCAGTACTTC. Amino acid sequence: CASRDRGRYEQYF.

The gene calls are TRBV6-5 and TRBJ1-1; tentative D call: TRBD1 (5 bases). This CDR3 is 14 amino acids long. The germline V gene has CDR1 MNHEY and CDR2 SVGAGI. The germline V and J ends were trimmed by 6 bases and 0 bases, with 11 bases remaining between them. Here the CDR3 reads CASRKGNLNTEAFF. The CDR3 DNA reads TGTGCCAGCAGAAAGGGGAATCTGAACACTGAAGCTTTCTTT.

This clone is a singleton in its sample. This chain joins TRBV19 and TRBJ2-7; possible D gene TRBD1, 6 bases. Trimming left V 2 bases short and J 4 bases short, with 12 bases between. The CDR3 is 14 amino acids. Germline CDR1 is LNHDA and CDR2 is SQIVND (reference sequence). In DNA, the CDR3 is TGTGCCAGTAGTATACAGGGGCGTTCTTACGAGCAGTACTTC. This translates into CASSIQGRSYEQYF.

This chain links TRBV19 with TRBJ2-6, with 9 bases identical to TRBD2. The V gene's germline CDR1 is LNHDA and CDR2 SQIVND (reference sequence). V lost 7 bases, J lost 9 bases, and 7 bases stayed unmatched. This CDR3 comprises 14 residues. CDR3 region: CASIASGTINVLTF. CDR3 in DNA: TGTGCCAGTATTGCTAGCGGGACGATCAACGTCCTGACTTTC.

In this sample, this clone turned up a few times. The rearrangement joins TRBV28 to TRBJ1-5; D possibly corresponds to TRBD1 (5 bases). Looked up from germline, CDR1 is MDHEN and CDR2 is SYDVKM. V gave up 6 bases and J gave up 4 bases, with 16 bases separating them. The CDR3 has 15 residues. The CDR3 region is CASSPVWEGNQPQHF. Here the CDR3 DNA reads TGTGCCAGCAGCCCCGTTTGGGAGGGGAATCAGCCCCAGCATTTT.

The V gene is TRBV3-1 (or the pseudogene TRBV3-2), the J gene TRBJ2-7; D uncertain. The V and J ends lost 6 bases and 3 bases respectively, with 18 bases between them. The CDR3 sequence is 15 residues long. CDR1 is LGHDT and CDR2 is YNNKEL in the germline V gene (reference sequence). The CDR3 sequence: CASSKGIDSIYEQYF. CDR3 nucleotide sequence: TGTGCCAGCAGTAAAGGTATCGACTCGATCTACGAGCAGTACTTC.

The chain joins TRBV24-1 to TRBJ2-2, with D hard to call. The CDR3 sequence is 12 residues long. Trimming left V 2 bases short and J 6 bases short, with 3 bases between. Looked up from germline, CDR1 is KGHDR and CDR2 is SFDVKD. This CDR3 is CATSDYSGELFF. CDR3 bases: TGTGCCACCAGTGATTATTCCGGGGAGCTGTTTTTT.

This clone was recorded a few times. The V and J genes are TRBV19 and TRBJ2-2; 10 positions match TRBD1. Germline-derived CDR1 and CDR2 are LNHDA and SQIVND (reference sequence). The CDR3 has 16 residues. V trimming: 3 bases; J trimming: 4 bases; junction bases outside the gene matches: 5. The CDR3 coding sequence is TGTGCCAGTAGTATTCCCCGGGACAGGGGCACCGGGGAGCTGTTTTTT. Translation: CASSIPRDRGTGELFF. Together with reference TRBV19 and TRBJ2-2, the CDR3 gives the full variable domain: DGGITQSPKYLFRKEGQNVTLSCEQNLNHDAMYWYRQDPGQGLRLIYYSQIVNDFQKGDIAEGYSVSREKKESFPLTVTSAQKNPTAFYLCASSIPRDRGTGELFFGEGSRLTVL.

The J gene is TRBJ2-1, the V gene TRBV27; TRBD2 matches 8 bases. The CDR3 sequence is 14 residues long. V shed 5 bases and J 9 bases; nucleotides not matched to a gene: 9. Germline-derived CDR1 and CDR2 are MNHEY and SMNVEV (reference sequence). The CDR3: CASSISGMRGEQFF. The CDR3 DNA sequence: TGTGCCAGCAGTATTAGCGGGATGCGGGGTGAGCAGTTCTTC.

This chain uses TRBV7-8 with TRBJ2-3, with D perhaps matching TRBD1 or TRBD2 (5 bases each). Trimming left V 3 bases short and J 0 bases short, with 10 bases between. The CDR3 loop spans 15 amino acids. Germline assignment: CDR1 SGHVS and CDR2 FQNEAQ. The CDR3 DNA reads TGTGCCAGCAGCTTCGAGGGGATTAGCACAGATACGCAGTATTTT. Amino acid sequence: CASSFEGISTDTQYF.

CDR3 sequence (DNA): TGTGCCAGCAGTCCAGGGGCAACCTACGAGCAGTACTTC. Amino acid sequence: CASSPGATYEQYF. This chain links TRBV6-2 or TRBV6-3 with TRBJ2-7; TRBD1 might be the D (6 bases). The V gene lost 5 bases and the J gene lost 2 bases, with 10 bases spanning the gap. This CDR3 spans 13 amino acids. Looked up from germline, CDR1 is MNHEY and CDR2 is SVGEGT.

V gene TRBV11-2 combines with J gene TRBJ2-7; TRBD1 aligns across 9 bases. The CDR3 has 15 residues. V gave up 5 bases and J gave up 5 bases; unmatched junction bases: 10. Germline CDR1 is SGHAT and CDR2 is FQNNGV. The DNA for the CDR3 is TGTGCCAGCAGCGTAGGACAGGGGTTTAACCACGAGCAGTACTTC. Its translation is CASSVGQGFNHEQYF.

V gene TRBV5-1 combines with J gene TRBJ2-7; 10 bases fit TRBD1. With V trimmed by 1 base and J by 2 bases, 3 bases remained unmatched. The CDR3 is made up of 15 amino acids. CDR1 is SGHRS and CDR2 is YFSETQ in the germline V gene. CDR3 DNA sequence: TGCGCCAGCAGCTTGCGACAGGGGGCGGCCTACGAGCAGTACTTC. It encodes CASSLRQGAAYEQYF. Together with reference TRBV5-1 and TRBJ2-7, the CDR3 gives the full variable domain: KAGVTQTPRYLIKTRGQQVTLSCSPISGHRSVSWYQQTPGQGLQFLFEYFSETQRNKGNFPGRFSGRQFSNSRSEMNVSTLELGDSALYLCASSLRQGAAYEQYFGPGTRLTVT.

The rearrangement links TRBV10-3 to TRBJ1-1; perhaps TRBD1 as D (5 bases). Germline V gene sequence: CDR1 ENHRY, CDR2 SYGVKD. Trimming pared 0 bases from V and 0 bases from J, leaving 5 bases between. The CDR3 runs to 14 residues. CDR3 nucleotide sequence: TGTGCCATCAGTGAGTCGGGGGTGAACACTGAAGCTTTCTTT. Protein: CAISESGVNTEAFF.

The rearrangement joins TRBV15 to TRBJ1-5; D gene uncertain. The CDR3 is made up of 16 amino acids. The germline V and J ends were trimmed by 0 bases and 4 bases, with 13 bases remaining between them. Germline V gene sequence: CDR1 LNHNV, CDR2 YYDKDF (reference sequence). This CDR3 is CATSRDTGNPNQPQHF. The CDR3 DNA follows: TGTGCCACCAGCAGAGATACCGGTAACCCAAATCAGCCCCAGCATTTT.

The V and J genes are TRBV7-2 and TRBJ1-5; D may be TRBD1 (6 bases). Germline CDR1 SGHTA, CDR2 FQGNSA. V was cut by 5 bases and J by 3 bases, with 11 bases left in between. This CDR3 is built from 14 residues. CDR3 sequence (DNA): TGTGCCAGCAGCCTCAGGGGCCTCAATCAGCCCCAGCATTTT. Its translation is CASSLRGLNQPQHF.